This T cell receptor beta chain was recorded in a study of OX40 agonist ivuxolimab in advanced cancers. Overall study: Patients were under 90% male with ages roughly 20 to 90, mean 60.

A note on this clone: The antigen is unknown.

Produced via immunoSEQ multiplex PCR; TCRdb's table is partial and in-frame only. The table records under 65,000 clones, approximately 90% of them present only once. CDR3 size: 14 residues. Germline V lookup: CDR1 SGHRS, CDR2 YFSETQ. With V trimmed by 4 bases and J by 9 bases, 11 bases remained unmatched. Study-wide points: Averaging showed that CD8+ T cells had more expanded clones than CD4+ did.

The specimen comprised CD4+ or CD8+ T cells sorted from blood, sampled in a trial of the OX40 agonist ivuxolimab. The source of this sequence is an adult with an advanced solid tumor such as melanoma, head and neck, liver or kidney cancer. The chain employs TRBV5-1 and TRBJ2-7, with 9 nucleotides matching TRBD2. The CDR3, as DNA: TGCGCCAGCAGCGCGGGACTAGCCCCGCGGGGGCAGTACTTC. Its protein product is CASSAGLAPRGQYF.